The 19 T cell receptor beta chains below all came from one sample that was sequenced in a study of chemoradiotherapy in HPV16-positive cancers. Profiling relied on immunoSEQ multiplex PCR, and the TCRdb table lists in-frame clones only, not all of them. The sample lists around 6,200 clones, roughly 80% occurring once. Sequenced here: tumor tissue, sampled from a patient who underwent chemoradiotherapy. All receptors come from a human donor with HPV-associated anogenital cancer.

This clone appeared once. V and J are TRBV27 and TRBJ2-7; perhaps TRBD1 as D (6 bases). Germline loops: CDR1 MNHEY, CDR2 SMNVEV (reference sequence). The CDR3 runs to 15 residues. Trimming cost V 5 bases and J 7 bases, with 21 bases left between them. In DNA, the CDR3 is TGTGCCAGCAGTACCGCAGCAACGGGACAAATGGAGCAGTACTTC. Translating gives CASSTAATGQMEQYF.

The CDR3 loop reads CSMTGTLADTQYF. CDR3 DNA: TGCAGCATGACCGGGACCCTCGCAGATACGCAGTATTTT. V usage is TRBV29-1 and J usage is TRBJ2-3; the D gene could be TRBD1 or TRBD2 (5 bases each). V lost 8 bases and J lost 4, with 16 bases in between. The CDR3 sequence is 13 residues long. Germline-derived CDR1 and CDR2 are SQVTM and ANQGSEA.

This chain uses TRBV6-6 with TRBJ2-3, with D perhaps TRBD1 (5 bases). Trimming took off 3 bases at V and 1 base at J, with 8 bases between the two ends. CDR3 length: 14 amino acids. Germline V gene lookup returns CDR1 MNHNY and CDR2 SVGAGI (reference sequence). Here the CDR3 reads CASSYHRRTDTQYF. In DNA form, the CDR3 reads TGTGCCAGCAGTTATCACAGGCGCACAGATACGCAGTATTTT.

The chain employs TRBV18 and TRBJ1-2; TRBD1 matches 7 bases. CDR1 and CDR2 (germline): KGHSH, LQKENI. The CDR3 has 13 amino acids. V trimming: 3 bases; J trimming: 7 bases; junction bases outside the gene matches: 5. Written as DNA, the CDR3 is TGTGCCAGCTCACCGGACCGGGACAGTGGCTACACCTTC. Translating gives CASSPDRDSGYTF. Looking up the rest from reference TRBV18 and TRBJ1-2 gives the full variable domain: NAGVMQNPRHLVRRRGQEARLRCSPMKGHSHVYWYRQLPEEGLKFMVYLQKENIIDESGMPKERFSAEFPKEGPSILRIQQVVRGDSAAYFCASSPDRDSGYTFGSGTRLTVV.

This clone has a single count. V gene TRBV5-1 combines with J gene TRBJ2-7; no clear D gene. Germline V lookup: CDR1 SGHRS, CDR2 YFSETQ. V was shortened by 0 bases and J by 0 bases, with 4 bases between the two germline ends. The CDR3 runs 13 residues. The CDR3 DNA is TGCGCCAGCAGCTTGGGTAACTCCTACGAGCAGTACTTC. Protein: CASSLGNSYEQYF.

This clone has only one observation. CDR3 sequence: CAWKETQYF. DNA of the CDR3: TGTGCCTGGAAGGAGACCCAGTACTTC. The chain couples TRBV30 to TRBJ2-5; D uncertain. Germline assignment: CDR1 GTSNPN and CDR2 SVGIG (reference sequence). This CDR3 is built from 9 residues. Trimming stripped 4 bases from V and 5 bases from J, with 2 bases between.

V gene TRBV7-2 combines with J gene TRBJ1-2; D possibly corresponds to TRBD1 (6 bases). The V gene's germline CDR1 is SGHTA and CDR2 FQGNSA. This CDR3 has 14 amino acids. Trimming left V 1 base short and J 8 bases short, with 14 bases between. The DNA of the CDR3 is TGTGCCAGCAGCTTAGGGCGGACAGATCCGGGCTACACCTTC. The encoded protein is CASSLGRTDPGYTF.

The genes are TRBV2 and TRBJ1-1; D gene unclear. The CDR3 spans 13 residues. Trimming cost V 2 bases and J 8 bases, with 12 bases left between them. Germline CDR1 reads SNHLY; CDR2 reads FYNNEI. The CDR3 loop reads CASSERMDGEAFF. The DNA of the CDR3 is TGTGCCAGCAGTGAAAGGATGGACGGCGAAGCTTTCTTT.

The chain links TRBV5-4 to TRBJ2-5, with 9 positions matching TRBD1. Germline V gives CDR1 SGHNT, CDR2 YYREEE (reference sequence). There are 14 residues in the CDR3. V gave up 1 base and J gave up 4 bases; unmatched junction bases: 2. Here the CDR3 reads CASSLKTGGETQYF. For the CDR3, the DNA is TGTGCCAGCAGCTTGAAGACAGGGGGAGAGACCCAGTACTTC.

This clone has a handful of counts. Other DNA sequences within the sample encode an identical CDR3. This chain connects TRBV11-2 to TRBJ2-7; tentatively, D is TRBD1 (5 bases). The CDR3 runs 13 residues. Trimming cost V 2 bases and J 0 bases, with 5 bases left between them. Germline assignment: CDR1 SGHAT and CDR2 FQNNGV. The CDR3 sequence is CASSLQGSYEQYF. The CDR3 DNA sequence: TGTGCCAGCAGCTTACAGGGCTCCTACGAGCAGTACTTC.

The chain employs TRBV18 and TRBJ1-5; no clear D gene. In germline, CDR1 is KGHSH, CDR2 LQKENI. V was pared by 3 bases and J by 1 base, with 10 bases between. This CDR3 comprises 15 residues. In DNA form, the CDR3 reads TGTGCCAGCTCACCGGGGAGAGTAAGCAATCAGCCCCAGCATTTT. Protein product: CASSPGRVSNQPQHF. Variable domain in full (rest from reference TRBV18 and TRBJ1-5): NAGVMQNPRHLVRRRGQEARLRCSPMKGHSHVYWYRQLPEEGLKFMVYLQKENIIDESGMPKERFSAEFPKEGPSILRIQQVVRGDSAAYFCASSPGRVSNQPQHFGDGTRLSIL.

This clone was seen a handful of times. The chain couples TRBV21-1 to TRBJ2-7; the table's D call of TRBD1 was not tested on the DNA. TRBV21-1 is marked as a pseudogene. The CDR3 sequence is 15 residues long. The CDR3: CASSWKQGSSYEQYF. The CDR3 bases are TGTGCCAGCAGCTGGAAACAGGGGAGCTCCTACGAGCAGTACTTC.

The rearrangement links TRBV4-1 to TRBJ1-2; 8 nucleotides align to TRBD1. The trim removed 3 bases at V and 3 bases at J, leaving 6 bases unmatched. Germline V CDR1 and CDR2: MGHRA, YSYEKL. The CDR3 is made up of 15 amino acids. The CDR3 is CASSHTGGGDYGYTF. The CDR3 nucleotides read TGCGCCAGCAGCCATACAGGGGGGGGTGACTATGGCTACACCTTC.

The CDR3 bases are TGTGCCAGCAGCTTTGTCTGGCCACCCGGGGAGCTGTTTTTT. It codes for CASSFVWPPGELFF. J is TRBJ2-2 and V is TRBV7-2; D gene unclear. CDR1 and CDR2 (germline): SGHTA, FQGNSA. The CDR3 loop spans 14 amino acids. The V and J ends lost 3 bases and 6 bases respectively, with 11 bases between them.

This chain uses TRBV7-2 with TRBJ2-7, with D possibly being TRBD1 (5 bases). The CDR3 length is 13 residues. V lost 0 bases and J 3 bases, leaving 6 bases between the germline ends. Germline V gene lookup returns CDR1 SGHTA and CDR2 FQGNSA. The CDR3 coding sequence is TGTGCCAGCAGCTTAGCAGGGGTCTACGAGCAGTACTTC. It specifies CASSLAGVYEQYF.

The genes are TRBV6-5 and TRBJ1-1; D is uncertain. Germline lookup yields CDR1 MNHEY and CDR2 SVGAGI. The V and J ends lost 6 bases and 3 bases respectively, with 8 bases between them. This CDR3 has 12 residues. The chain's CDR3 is CASRRWDTEAFF. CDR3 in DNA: TGTGCCAGCAGAAGATGGGACACTGAAGCTTTCTTT.

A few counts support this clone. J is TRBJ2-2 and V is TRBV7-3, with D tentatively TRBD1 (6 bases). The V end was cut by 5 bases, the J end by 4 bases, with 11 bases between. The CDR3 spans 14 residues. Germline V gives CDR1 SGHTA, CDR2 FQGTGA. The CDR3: CASSERTATGELFF. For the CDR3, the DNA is TGTGCCAGCAGCGAACGGACAGCCACCGGGGAGCTGTTTTTT.

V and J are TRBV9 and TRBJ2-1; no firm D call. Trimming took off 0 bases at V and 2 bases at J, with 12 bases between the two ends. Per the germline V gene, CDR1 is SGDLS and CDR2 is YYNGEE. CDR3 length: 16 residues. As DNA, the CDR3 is TGTGCCAGCAGCGTAGAATGGACCAACGCCTACAATGAGCAGTTCTTC. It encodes CASSVEWTNAYNEQFF.

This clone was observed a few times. The CDR3, as DNA: TGTGCCAGCAGCCGGGACAGGGAAACGGTCTTCTATGGCTACACCTTC. This encodes CASSRDRETVFYGYTF. The rearrangement links TRBV5-4 to TRBJ1-2; 9 positions agree with TRBD1. CDR1 and CDR2 from the germline V gene are SGHNT and YYREEE (reference sequence). J was trimmed by 4 bases and V by 4 bases; bases with no gene match: 11. The CDR3 contains 16 residues.